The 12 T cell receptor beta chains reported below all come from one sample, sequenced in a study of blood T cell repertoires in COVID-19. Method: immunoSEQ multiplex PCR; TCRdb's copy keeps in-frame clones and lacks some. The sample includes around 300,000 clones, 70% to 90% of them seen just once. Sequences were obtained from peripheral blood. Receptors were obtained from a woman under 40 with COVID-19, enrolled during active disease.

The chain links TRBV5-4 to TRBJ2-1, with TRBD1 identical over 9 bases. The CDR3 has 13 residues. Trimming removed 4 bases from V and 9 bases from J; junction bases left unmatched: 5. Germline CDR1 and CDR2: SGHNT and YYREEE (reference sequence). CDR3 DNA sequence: TGTGCCAGCAGCCAGGGACAGGGAGGTGAGCAGTTCTTC. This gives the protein CASSQGQGGEQFF.

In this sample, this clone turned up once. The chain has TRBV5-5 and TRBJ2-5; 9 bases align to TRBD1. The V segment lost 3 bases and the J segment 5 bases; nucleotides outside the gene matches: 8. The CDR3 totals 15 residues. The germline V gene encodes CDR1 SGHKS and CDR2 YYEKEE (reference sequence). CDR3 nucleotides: TGTGCCAGCAGCTCGCCGACAGGGGGAGGTGAGACCCAGTACTTC. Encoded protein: CASSSPTGGGETQYF.

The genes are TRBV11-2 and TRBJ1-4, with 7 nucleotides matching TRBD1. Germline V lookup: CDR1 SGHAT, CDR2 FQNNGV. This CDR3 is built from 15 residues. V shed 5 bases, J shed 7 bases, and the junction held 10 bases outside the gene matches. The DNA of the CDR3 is TGTGCCAGCAGCGGCACGACAGGGAGACGTGAAAAACTGTTTTTT. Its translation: CASSGTTGRREKLFF.

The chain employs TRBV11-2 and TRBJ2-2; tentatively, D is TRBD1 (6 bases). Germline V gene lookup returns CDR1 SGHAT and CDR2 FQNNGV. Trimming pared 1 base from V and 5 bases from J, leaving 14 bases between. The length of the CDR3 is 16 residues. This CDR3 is CASSLVGRGGTGELFF. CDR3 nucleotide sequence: TGTGCCAGCAGCTTAGTTGGCAGGGGCGGGACCGGGGAGCTGTTTTTT.

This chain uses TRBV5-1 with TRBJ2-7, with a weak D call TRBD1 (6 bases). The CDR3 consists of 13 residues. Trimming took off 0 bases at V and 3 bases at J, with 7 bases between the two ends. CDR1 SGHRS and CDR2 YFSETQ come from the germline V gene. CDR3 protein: CASSLVGGYEQYF. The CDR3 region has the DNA TGCGCCAGCAGCTTGGTAGGGGGCTACGAGCAGTACTTC. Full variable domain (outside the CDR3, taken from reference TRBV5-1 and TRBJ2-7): KAGVTQTPRYLIKTRGQQVTLSCSPISGHRSVSWYQQTPGQGLQFLFEYFSETQRNKGNFPGRFSGRQFSNSRSEMNVSTLELGDSALYLCASSLVGGYEQYFGPGTRLTVT.

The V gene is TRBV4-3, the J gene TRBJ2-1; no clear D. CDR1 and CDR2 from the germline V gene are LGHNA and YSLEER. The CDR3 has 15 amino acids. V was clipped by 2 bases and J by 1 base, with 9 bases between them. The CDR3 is CASSQLGESYNEQFF. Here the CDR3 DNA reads TGCGCCAGCAGCCAACTAGGAGAGTCCTACAATGAGCAGTTCTTC.

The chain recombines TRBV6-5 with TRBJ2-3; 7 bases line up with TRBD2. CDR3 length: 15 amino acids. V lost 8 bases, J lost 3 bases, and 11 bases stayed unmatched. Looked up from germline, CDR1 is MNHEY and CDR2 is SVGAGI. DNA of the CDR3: TGTGCCAGCGGAACGGGGGGAAGTTCGACAGATACGCAGTATTTT. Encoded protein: CASGTGGSSTDTQYF.

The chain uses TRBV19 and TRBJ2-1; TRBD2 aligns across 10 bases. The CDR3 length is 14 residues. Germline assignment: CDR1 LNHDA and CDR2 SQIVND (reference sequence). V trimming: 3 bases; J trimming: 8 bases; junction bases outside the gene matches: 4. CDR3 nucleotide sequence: TGTGCCAGTAGTATCAGCGGGGGGGCCTATGAGCAGTTCTTC. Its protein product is CASSISGGAYEQFF.

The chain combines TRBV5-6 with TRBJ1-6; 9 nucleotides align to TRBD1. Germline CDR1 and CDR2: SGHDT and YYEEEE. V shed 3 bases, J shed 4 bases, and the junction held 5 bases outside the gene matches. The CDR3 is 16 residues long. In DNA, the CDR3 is TGTGCCAGCAGCTCGAGTGGACAGGGGTATAATTCACCCCTCCACTTT. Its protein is CASSSSGQGYNSPLHF.

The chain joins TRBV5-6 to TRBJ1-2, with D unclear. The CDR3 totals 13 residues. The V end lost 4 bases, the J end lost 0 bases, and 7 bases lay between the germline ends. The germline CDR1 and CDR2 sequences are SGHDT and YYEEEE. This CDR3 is CASSDRTNYGYTF. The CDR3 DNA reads TGTGCCAGCAGCGATAGAACTAACTATGGCTACACCTTC.

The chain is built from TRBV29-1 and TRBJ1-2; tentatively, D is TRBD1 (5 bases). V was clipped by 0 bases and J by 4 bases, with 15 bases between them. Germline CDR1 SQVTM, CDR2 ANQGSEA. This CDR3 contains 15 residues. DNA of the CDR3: TGCAGCGTTGAAGATCCCCAGAAGACAGTCTATGGCTACACCTTC. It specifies CSVEDPQKTVYGYTF.

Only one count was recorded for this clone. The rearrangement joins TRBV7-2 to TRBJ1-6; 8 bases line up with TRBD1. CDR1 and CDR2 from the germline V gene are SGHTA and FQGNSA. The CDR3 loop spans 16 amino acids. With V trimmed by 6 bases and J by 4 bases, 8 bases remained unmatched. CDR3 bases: TGTGCCAGCAGGGCCGGGACAGGACTATATAATTCACCCCTCCACTTT. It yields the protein CASRAGTGLYNSPLHF.